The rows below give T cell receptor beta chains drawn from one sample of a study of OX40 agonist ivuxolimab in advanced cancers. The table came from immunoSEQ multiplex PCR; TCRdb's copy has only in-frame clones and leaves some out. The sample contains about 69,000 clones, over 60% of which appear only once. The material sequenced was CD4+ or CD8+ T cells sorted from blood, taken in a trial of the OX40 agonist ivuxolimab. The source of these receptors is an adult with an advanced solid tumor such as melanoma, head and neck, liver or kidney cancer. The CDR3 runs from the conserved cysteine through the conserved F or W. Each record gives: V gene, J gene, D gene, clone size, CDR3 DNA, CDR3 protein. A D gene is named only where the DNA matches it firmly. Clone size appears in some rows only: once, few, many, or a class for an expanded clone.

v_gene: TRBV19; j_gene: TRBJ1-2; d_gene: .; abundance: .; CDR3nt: TGTGCCAGTTCCACCGGGGCCTCCGACGGGGGCTACACCTTC; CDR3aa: CASSTGASDGGYTF
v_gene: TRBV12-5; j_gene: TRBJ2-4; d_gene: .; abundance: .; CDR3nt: TGTGCTAGTGGTTTGGTAATGGGGGCAGGGCAAAACATTCAGTACTTC; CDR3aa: CASGLVMGAGQNIQYF
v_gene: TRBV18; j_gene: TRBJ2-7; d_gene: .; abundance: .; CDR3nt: TGTGCCAGCTCGTACGGGGCCAACGAGCAGTACTTC; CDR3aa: CASSYGANEQYF
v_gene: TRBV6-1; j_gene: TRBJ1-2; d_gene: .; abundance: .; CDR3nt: TGTGCCAGCAGTGAAGGCGGGACACACAATAACTATGGCTACACCTTC; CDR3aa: CASSEGGTHNNYGYTF
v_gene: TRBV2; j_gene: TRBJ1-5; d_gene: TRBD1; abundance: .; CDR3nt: TGTGCCAGCTCTAATCAGGGACAGGCGGGTCAGCCCCAGCATTTT; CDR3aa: CASSNQGQAGQPQHF
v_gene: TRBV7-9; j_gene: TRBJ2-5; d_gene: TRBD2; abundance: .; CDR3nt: TGTGCCAGCAGCTTAGTCCGGGAGGGCCAAGAGACCCAGTACTTC; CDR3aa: CASSLVREGQETQYF
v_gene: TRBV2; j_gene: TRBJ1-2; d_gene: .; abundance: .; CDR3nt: TGTGCCAGCAGTGATAGCCGACAGAAAGGCTACACCTTC; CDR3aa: CASSDSRQKGYTF
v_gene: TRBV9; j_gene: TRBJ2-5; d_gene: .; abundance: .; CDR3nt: TGTGCCAGCAGCGTAACCCAGGGTCAAGAGACCCAGTACTTC; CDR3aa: CASSVTQGQETQYF
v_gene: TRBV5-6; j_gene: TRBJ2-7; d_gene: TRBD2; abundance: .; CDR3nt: TGTGCCAGCAGCTTGAGGTTCGGGAGGGTCGGCTCCTACGAGCAGTACTTC; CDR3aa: CASSLRFGRVGSYEQYF
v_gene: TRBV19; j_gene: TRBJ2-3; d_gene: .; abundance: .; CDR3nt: TGTGCCAGTAAACCAGGGACTGCCACAGATACGCAGTATTTT; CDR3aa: CASKPGTATDTQYF
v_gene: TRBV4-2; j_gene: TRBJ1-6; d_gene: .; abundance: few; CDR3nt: TGTGCCAGCAGCCAAGCACAGGGACTCGACTCACCCCTCCACTTT; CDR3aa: CASSQAQGLDSPLHF
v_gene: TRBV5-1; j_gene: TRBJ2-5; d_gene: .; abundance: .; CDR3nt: TGCGCCAGCAGCTTGACGTCCCAAGAGACCCAGTACTTC; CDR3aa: CASSLTSQETQYF
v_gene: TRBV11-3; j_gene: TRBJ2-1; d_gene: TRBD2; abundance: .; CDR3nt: TGTGCCAGCAGCCCTCGGGGGGGCTCCTACAATGAGCAGTTCTTC; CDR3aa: CASSPRGGSYNEQFF
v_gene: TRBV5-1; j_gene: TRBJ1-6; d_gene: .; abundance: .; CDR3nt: TGCGCCAGCAGCCCAACCACGGGACCCCTTTCCTTCCTCCACTTT; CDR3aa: CASSPTTGPLSFLHF
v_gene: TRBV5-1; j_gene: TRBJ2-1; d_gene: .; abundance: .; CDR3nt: TGCGCCAGCAGCTTCGACGACCCCTCCTACAATGAGCAGTTCTTC; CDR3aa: CASSFDDPSYNEQFF
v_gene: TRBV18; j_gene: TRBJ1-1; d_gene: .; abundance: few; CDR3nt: TGTGCCAGCTCACCCTATTCAGGGGCCCCAACTCGGAACGGTGAAGCTTTCTTT; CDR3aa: CASSPYSGAPTRNGEAFF
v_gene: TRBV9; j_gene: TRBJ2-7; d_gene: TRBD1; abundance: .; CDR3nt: TGTGCCAGCAGCCCCCGACAGGGTAATCTCTACGAGCAGTACTTC; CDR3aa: CASSPRQGNLYEQYF
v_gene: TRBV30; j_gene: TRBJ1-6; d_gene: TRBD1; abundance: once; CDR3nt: TGTGCCCAGAACAGGGGATATTCACCCCTCCACTTT; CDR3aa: CAQNRGYSPLHF
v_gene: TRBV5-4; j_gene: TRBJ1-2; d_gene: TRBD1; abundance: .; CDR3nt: TGTGCCAGCAGCTCACCCGACAGGGTGTATGGCTACACCTTC; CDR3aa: CASSSPDRVYGYTF
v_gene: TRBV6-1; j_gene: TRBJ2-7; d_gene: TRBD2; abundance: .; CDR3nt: TGTGCCAGCAGTGAACTTAAAAGCAGCGGGAGTTCCATTAGGGAGCAGTACTTC; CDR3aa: CASSELKSSGSSIREQYF
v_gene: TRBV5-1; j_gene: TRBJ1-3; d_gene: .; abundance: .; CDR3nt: TGCGCCAGCAGCTTGGAGGGCAGCTCTCAGGGAAACACCATATATTTT; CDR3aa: CASSLEGSSQGNTIYF
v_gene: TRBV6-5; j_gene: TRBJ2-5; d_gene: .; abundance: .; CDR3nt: TGTGCCAGCAGTCGAGACCCCCAAGGGGCCCAGTACTTC; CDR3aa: CASSRDPQGAQYF
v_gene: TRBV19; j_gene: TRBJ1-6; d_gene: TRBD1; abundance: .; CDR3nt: TGTGCCAGTAGTTCACAGGGGGAATCACCCCTCCACTTT; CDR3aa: CASSSQGESPLHF
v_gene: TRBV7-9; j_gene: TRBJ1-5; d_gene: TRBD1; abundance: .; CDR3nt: TGTGCCAGCAGCTCCGGGACAGGGTATCAGCCCCAGCATTTT; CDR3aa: CASSSGTGYQPQHF
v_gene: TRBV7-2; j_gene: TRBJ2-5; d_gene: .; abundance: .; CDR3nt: TGTGCCAGCGCCGCGGGGACCCAGTACTTC; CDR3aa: CASAAGTQYF
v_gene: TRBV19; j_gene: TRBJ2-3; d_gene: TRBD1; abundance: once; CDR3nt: TGTGCCAGTACCCGATGGGGACAGGGTAGCACAGATACGCAGTATTTT; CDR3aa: CASTRWGQGSTDTQYF
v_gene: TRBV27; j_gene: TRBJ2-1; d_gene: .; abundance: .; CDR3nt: TGTGCCAGCAGAGGTGGGAGCAAGGTCATCAATGAGCAGTTCTTC; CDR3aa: CASRGGSKVINEQFF
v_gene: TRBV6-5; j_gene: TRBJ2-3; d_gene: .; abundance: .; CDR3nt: TGTGCCAGCAGTTCCCCAGTCACAGATACGCAGTATTTT; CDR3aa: CASSSPVTDTQYF
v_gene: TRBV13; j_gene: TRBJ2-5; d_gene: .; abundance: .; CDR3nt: TGTGCCAGCACCGACTACCCCGAAGAGACCCAGTACTTC; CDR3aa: CASTDYPEETQYF
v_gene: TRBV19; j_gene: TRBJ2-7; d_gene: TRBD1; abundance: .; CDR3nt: TGTGCCAGTACTTGGGGGACAGGGTCGGCCGAGCAGTACTTC; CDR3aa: CASTWGTGSAEQYF
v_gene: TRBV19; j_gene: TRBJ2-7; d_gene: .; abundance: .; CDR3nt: TGTGCCAGTAGTCCGTTTGGGGGGCTCAGCGACGAGCAGTACTTC; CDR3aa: CASSPFGGLSDEQYF
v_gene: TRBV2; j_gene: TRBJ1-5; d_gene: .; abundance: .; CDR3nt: TGTGCCAGCAGGGAACAGGGCAACAATCAGCCCCAGCATTTT; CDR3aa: CASREQGNNQPQHF
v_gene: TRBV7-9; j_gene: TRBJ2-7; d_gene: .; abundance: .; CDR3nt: TGTGCCAGCGGGGGGCGTGGCGGGAGAATGTACGAGCAGTACTTC; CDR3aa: CASGGRGGRMYEQYF
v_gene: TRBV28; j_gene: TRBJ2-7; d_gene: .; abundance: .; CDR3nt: TGTGCCAGCAGGGACTCGCCCTACGAGCAGTACTTC; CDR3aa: CASRDSPYEQYF
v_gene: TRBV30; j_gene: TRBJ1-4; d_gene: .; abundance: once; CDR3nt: TGTGCCTGGAGTAGACCTAATGAAAAACTGTTTTTT; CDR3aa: CAWSRPNEKLFF
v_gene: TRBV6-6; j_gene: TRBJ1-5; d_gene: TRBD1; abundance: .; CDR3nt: TGTGCCAGCAGTCGAAACAGGGGCGGGAGCAATCAGCCCCAGCATTTT; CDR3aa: CASSRNRGGSNQPQHF
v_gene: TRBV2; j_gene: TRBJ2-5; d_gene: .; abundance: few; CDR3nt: TGTGCCAGCAGTCCGGGATACTTCCAAGAGACCCAGTACTTC; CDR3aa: CASSPGYFQETQYF
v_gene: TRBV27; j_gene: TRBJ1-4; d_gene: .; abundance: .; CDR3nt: TGTGCCAGCAGTGTCGGGGGGAGGGGAATTGAAAAACTGTTTTTT; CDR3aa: CASSVGGRGIEKLFF
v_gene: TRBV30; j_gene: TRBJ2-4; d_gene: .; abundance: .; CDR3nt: TGTGCCTGGAGCCAGGGACACGCCAAAAACATTCAGTACTTC; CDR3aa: CAWSQGHAKNIQYF
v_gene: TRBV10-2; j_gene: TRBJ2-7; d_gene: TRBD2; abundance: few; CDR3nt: TGCGCCAGCAGTGAGTCGGGGGCAGGGACTAGCGGGAGGGTCGAGCAGTACTTC; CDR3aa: CASSESGAGTSGRVEQYF
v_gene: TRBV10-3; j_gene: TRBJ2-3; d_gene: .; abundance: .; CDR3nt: TGTGCCATCAGTGAGTCCTCAGATACGCAGTATTTT; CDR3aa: CAISESSDTQYF
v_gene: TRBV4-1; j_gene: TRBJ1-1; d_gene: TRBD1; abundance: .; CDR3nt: TGCGCCAGCAGCCAAGGAGGCAGGGGGCGTACTGAAGCTTTCTTT; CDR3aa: CASSQGGRGRTEAFF
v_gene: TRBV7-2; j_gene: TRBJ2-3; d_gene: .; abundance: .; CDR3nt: TGTGCCAGCAGCCCCGGTCTGACAGATACGCAGTATTTT; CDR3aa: CASSPGLTDTQYF
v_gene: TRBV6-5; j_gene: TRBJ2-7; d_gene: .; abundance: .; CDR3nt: TGTGCCAGCGGAGTTGAGGGGCGAGAGCAGTACTTC; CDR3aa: CASGVEGREQYF
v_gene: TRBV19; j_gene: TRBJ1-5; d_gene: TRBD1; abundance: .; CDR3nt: TGTGCCAGTAGTTTAGGGTTGGTCGGGGGACAGTTTGTAGGACAGCCCCAGCATTTT; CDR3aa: CASSLGLVGGQFVGQPQHF
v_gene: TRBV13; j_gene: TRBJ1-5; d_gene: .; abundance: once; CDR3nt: TGTGCCAGCAGCTTAGGCCGGGGGCAACAGCCCCAGCATTTT; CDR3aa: CASSLGRGQQPQHF
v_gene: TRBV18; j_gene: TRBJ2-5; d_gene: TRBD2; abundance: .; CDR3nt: TGTGCCAGCTCACTGAAGACTAGCGGCCAAGAGACCCAGTACTTC; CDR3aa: CASSLKTSGQETQYF
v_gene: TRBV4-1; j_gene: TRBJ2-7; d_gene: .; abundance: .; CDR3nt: TGCGCCAGCAGCCAAGGAAACGGCGACTTCTACGAGCAGTACTTC; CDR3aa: CASSQGNGDFYEQYF
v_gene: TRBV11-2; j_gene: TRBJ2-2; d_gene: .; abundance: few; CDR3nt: TGTGCCAGCAGCTTAGATAGAAGCGGGGAGCTGTTTTTT; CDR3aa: CASSLDRSGELFF
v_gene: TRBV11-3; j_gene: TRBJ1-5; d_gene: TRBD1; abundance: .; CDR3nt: TGTGCCAGCAGCTTTACGGAACAGGGGGCGGGTCAGCCCCAGCATTTT; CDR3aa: CASSFTEQGAGQPQHF
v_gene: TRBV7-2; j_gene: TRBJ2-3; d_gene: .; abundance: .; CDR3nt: TGTGCCAGCAGCTTAGTGGTAGGGGCGCAGTATTTT; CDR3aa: CASSLVVGAQYF